The clone carrying this T cell receptor (beta chain) has a count of ten or more. Unique molecular identifiers were affixed to single, distinct cDNA molecules. TCRdb processed the 5' RACE reads anew with MiXCR; each CDR3 protein has one entry. The sample holds over 45,000 distinct CDR3 sequences; around 5.2% are singletons and the top ten take under 5%. The CDR3 consists of 15 residues. V lost 6 bases, J lost 7 bases, and 11 bases stayed unmatched. CDR1 is KGHDR, CDR2 SFDVKD, per germline. This entry belongs to a study of early T cells in non-severe SARS-CoV-2 infection. The sequence derives from an adult who was a healthcare worker with PCR-confirmed SARS-CoV-2 infection or an uninfected control (not recorded which). The rearrangement joins TRBV24-1 to TRBJ2-1, with 7 bases that match TRBD2. What was sequenced was whole blood. In DNA, the CDR3 is TGTGCCACCAGTCCCCTAGGGGCGGGAGCTAATGAGCAGTTCTTC. Translated, it gives CATSPLGAGANEQFF.